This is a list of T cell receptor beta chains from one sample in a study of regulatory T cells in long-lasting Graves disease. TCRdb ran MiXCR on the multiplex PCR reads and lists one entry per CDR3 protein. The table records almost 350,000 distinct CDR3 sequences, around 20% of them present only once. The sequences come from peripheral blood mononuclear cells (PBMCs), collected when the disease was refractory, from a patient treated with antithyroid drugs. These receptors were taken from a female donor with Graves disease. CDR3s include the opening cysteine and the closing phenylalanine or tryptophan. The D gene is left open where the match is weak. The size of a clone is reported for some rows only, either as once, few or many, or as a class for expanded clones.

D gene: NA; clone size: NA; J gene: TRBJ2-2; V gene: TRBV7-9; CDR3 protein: CASSSGSDVRTGELFF; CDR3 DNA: TGTGCCAGCAGCTCCGGCTCAGACGTTCGGACCGGGGAGCTGTTTTTT
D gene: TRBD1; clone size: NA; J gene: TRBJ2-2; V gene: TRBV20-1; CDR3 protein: CSAFRGPGTGELFF; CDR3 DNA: TGCAGTGCTTTCAGGGGGCCGGGGACCGGGGAGCTGTTTTTT
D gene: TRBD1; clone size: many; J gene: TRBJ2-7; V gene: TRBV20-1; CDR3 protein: CSAGRDRHYEQYF; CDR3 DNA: TGCAGTGCTGGCCGGGACAGGCACTACGAGCAGTACTTC
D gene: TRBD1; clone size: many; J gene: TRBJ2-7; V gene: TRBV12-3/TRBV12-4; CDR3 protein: CASSSRGPVEQYF; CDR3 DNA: TGTGCCAGCAGCTCCAGGGGGCCGGTCGAGCAGTACTTC
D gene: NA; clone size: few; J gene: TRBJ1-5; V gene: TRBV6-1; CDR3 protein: CASSEADSTLSNQPQHF; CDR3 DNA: TGTGCCAGCAGTGAAGCTGATTCGACGTTAAGCAATCAGCCCCAGCATTTT
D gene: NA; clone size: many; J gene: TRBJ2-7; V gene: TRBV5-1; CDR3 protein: CASRSPSAYEQYF; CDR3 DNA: TGCGCCAGCAGGAGCCCTAGCGCCTACGAGCAGTACTTC
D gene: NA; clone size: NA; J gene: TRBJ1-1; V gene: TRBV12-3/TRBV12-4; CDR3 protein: CASRPMGLNTEAFF; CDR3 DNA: TGTGCCAGCAGGCCCATGGGACTGAACACTGAAGCTTTCTTT
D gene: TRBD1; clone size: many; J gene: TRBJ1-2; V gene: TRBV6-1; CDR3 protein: CASSDRTGGNGYTF; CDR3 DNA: TGTGCCAGCAGTGACCGGACAGGGGGAAATGGCTACACCTTC
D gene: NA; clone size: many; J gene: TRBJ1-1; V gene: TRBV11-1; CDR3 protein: CASSFSGGEKAFF; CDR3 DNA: TGTGCCAGCAGCTTCTCCGGGGGTGAAAAGGCTTTCTTT
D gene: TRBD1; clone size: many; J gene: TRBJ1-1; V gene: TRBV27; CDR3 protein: CASKRQGNTEAFF; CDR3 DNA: TGTGCCAGCAAACGACAGGGGAACACTGAAGCTTTCTTT
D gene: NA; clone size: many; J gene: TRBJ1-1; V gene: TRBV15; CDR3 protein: CATSRDRVEAFF; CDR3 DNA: TGTGCCACCAGCAGAGACAGGGTTGAAGCTTTCTTT
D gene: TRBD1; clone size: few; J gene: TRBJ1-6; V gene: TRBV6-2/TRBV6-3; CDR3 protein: CASSYRDRGDSPLHF; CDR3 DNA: TGTGCCAGCAGTTACCGAGACAGGGGGGATTCACCCCTCCACTTT
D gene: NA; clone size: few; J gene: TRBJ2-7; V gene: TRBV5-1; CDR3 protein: CASSLGRGPNSYEQYF; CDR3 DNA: TGCGCCAGCAGCTTGGGGCGGGGGCCCAACTCCTACGAGCAGTACTTC
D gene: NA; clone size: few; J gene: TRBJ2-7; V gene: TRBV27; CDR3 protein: CARGEGCEQYF; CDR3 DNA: TGTGCCAGAGGTGAGGGGTGCGAGCAGTACTTC
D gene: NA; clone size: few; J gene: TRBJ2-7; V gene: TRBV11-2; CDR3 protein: CASSSNRRTYEQYF; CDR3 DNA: TGTGCCAGCAGCTCCAACAGGCGAACCTACGAGCAGTACTTC
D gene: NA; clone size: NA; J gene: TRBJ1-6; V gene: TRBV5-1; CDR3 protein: CASSQMAGAVSPLHF; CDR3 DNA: TGCGCCAGCAGCCAGATGGCAGGGGCAGTATCACCCCTCCACTTT
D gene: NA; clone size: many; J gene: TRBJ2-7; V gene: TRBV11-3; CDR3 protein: CASSLDSGLGEQYF; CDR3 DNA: TGTGCCAGCAGCTTAGATAGTGGGCTCGGCGAGCAGTACTTC
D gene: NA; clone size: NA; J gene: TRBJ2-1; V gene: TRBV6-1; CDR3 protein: CASSPPSRDSYEQFF; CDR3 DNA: TGTGCCAGCAGTCCCCCCAGTCGAGATAGCTATGAGCAGTTCTTC